The 5 T cell receptor beta chains below were found in one sample sequenced in a study of CD8 T cells in Susac syndrome. An input of about 0.5 to 1 ug of RNA was subjected to reverse transcription using random hexamers. TCRdb re-derived calls from the immunoSEQ multiplex PCR reads in MiXCR, one entry per CDR3 protein. The table has about 130,000 distinct CDR3 sequences, 90% to 95% seen once. Sequenced input: CD4+ T cells from PBMCs. These receptor sequences come from a human donor in good health.

V usage is TRBV6-1 and J usage is TRBJ1-5; D possibly corresponds to TRBD1 (5 bases). The length of the CDR3 is 16 residues. V lost 4 bases and J lost 1, with 14 bases in between. Germline assignment: CDR1 MNHNS and CDR2 SASEGT. CDR3 region: CASSGPGWRSNQPQHF. Here the CDR3 DNA reads TGTGCCAGCAGTGGCCCAGGGTGGAGGAGCAATCAGCCCCAGCATTTT.

The genes are TRBV6-6 and TRBJ2-5, with D possibly being TRBD1 (6 bases). Germline-derived CDR1 and CDR2 are MNHNY and SVGAGI (reference sequence). The CDR3 totals 12 residues. V was cut by 7 bases and J by 2 bases, with 8 bases left in between. In nucleotides, the CDR3 is TGTGCCAGCAAGACAGGTCAAGAGACCCAGTACTTC. Translation: CASKTGQETQYF.

This rearrangement joins TRBV30 to TRBJ2-1; the D gene is possibly TRBD2 (5 bases). The CDR3 is 13 amino acids. The germline CDR1 and CDR2 sequences are GTSNPN and SVGIG (reference sequence). Written as DNA, the CDR3 is TGTGCAATGGAGGCGGACTCGACAATGATGCAGTTCTTC. Its translation is CAMEADSTMMQFF.

This clonotype turned up a few times. This chain connects TRBV12-3 or TRBV12-4 to TRBJ2-7; 10 bases are shared with TRBD1. V trimming: 2 bases; J trimming: 3 bases; junction bases outside the gene matches: 1. The CDR3 has 14 residues. CDR3 bases: TGTGCCAGCAGTTTACGGACAGGGGGCTACGAGCAGTACTTC. This codes for CASSLRTGGYEQYF.

The chain is built from TRBV5-1 and TRBJ2-3; TRBD2 agrees at 7 bases. The V and J ends lost 0 bases and 4 bases, in that order; junction bases with no gene match: 5. From germline, CDR1 is SGHRS and CDR2 YFSETQ. The CDR3 runs to 15 residues. CDR3 DNA: TGCGCCAGCAGCTTGGCCTCGACTAGCCCAGATACGCAGTATTTT. It yields the protein CASSLASTSPDTQYF.